This T cell receptor (beta chain) was identified in a study of identical twins. TCRdb redid the calling of the 5' RACE reads with MiXCR, one entry per CDR3 protein. The table has more than 250,000 distinct CDR3 sequences, under 9% seen once. As regards this clonotype: The antigen remains unidentified.

CDR3 length equals 16 residues. V shed 6 bases, J shed 0 bases, and the junction held 10 bases outside the gene matches. Germline CDR1 SQVTM, CDR2 ANQGSEA. Points from the study as a whole: Within twin pairs, the out-of-frame alpha sequences they shared showed excess low generation probability.

This same sample was also part of a study on yellow fever vaccine responses in identical twins.

The TCR sequence derives from a woman aged 18-35 years in good health. Sample: memory (CD45RO+) T cells sorted from blood. This chain joins TRBV29-1 and TRBJ2-1; 8 bases map to TRBD1. This CDR3 is CSVPTRTGSSYNEQFF. Written as DNA, the CDR3 is TGCAGCGTCCCTACCCGGACAGGGAGCTCCTACAATGAGCAGTTCTTC.